This T cell receptor beta chain comes out of a study of identical twins (dated by TCRdb to about 2016). Background on the whole study: The study deep-sequenced TCR alpha and beta repertoires from monozygotic twins, unrelated adults of various ages and cord blood to test whether fetal clonotypes persist. To rule out contamination, replicate twin experiments were performed at different times with different library preparation protocols.

CDR1 and CDR2 were assigned from the germline V gene as SGHRS and YFSETQ. The CDR3, cysteine through phenylalanine, is 16 amino acids long. The read is trimmed to its CDR3 DNA, 48 bases read in frame from base 1. Clipping removes 4 bases from V and 10 bases from J, with 11 as the unmatched junction base count. The library was generated by 5' RACE. This sample was sequenced with an Illumina HiSeq 2000. Template switching added a universal primer binding site, and the final cDNA carried a unique molecular identifier that allowed TCR cDNA molecules to be counted accurately. Specific primers in the conserved constant-segment region were used to synthesize first-strand cDNA for the TCR alpha and beta chains. To control for contamination, every cDNA library carried two barcodes: a SMART-Mk sample barcode plus Illumina barcodes. TruSeq adapter sequences, together with Illumina sample barcodes, were added in two successive PCR steps. TCR alpha and beta cDNA libraries were sequenced on the Illumina HiSeq platform with custom primers. As for the original processing: Raw reads were processed with MiGEC to extract unique molecular identifiers, and MiXCR was used to determine CDR3 positions. Recombination models were inferred per individual with the repgenHMM and IGoR tools using an EM algorithm. The tcR package in R was used for shared clonotype analysis, with sharing normalized by the product of cloneset sizes. Out-of-frame nonproductive sequences were analyzed to study raw recombination free of thymic and clonal selection effects. TCRdb reworked the public reads: Q25 trimming with fastp, MiXCR clone assembly, productive beta chains retained. Rows with one shared CDR3 protein collapse into an entry with the most common genes and DNA. The authors' filters were not applied to this entry. The sample table records nearly 900,000 distinct CDR3 sequences; roughly 12% of these occur just once. The top ten clonotypes cover around 1.6% of the sample.

Results the study describes overall, beyond this receptor: Abundant cord blood beta clonotypes carried fewer insertions; young adult naive repertoires showed a weaker similar trend, while memory repertoires showed none. Recombination models systematically underestimated out-of-frame TCR alpha sharing in monozygotic twins but agreed with sharing between unrelated individuals. Excess twin sharing in beta out-of-frame sequences was weaker because fewer shared sequences lowered the signal-to-noise ratio. Zero-insertion analyses could be partly confounded by invariant T cells such as MAIT and iNKT, although diverse VJ usage argued against such confounding for most clonotypes. Out-of-frame TCR alpha sequences shared between twins showed an excess of low generation-probability sequences compared with coincidental sharing between unrelated individuals. Because the same donors could not be followed over many years, the conclusions relied on cross-sectional statistical analysis.

This clonotype appeared a single time. Its target antigen remains unknown. There are no base qualities to consult, and no much larger clone falls within one base. A read on its own is weak evidence. Only healthy Caucasian donors were included. Three pairs of female monozygotic twins, all aged about 18 to 29 years, made up the twin cohort. The RNA used for TCR libraries was isolated from peripheral blood mononuclear cells. Separately, the same data were catalogued under a study of yellow fever vaccine responses in identical twins. As that second paper reports: The T cell response to vaccination in identical twins was reported by the authors to appear partly convergent and partly personalized. The study precisely tracked vaccine-responding T cell clones in identical twins.

The source of this sequence is a woman in her late teens or twenties in good health. The material sequenced was PBMCs. Rearrangement joined TRBV5-1 to TRBJ2-1, with 13 bases matching TRBD2. The CDR3 reads as follows: CASSRTSGGAALEQFF. Read as DNA, the sequence is TGCGCCAGCAGCCGTACTAGCGGGGGGGCCGCCTTAGAGCAGTTCTTC.